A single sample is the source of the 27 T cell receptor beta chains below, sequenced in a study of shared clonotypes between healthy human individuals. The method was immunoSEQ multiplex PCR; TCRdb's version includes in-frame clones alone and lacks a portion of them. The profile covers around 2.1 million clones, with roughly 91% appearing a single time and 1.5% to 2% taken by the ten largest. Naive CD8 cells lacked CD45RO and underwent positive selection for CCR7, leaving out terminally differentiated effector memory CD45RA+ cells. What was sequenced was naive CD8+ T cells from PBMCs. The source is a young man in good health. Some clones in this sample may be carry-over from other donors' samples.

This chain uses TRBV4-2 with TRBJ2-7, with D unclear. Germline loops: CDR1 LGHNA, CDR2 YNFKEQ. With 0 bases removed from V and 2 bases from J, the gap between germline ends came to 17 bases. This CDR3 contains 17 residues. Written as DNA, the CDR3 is TGTGCCAGCAGCCAAGATTCCTGGCGCCTAGAACCCTACGAGCAGTACTTC. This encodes CASSQDSWRLEPYEQYF.

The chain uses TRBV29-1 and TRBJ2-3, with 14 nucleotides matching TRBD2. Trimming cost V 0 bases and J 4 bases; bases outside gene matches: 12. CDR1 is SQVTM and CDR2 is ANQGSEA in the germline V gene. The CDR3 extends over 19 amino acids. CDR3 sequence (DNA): TGCAGCGTTGAAGAGGTGGAGGGGACTAGCGGGAGTTGGGCAGATACGCAGTATTTT. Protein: CSVEEVEGTSGSWADTQYF.

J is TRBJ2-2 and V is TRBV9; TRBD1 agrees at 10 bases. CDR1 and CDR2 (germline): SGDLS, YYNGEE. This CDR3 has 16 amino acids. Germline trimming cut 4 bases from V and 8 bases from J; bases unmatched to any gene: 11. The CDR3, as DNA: TGTGCCAGCAGCCAACGCAGGGACAGGGGTTCAGGGGAGCTGTTTTTT. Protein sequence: CASSQRRDRGSGELFF.

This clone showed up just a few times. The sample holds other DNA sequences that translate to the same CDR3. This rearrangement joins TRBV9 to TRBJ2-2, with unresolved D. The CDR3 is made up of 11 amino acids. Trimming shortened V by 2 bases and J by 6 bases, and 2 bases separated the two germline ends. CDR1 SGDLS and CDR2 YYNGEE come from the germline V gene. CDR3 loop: CASSVSGELFF. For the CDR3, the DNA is TGTGCCAGCAGCGTCTCCGGGGAGCTGTTTTTT.

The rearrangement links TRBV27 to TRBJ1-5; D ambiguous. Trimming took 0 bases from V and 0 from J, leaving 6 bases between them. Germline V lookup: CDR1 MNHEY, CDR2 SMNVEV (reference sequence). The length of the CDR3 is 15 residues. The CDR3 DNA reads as TGTGCCAGCAGTTTATCGGGCAGTAGCAATCAGCCCCAGCATTTT. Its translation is CASSLSGSSNQPQHF.

The CDR3 sequence is CASSLGTSGRGGTDTQYF. CDR3 DNA: TGTGCCAGCAGTTTGGGGACTAGCGGGAGGGGAGGCACAGATACGCAGTATTTT. The V call is TRBV27, the J call TRBJ2-3; 16 bases line up with TRBD2. The CDR3 is made up of 18 amino acids. Looked up from germline, CDR1 is MNHEY and CDR2 is SMNVEV (reference sequence). V lost 3 bases to trimming and J lost 1 base; unmatched junction nucleotides: 4.

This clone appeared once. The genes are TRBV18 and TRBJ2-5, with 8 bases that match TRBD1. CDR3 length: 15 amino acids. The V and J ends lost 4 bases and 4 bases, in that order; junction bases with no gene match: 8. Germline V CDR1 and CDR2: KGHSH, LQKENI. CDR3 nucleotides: TGTGCCAGCTCACATCGACAGGGGAGGCCAGAGACCCAGTACTTC. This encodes CASSHRQGRPETQYF.

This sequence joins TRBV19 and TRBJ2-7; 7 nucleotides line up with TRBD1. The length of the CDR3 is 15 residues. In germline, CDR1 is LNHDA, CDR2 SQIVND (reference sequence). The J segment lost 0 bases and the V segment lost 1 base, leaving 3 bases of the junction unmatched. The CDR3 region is CASSIVPGGSYEQYF. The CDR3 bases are TGTGCCAGTAGTATAGTGCCAGGGGGCTCCTACGAGCAGTACTTC.

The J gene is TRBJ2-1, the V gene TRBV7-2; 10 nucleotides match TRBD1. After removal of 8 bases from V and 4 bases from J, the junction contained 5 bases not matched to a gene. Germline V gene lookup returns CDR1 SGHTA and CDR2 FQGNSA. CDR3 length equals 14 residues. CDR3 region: CASLGQGIYNEQFF. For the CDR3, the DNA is TGTGCCAGCCTGGGACAGGGGATATACAATGAGCAGTTCTTC.

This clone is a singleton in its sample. The CDR3 sequence is CATSRVFGTDNYGYTF. The CDR3 DNA reads as TGTGCCACCAGCAGAGTCTTTGGGACAGATAACTATGGCTACACCTTC. The V gene is TRBV15, the J gene TRBJ1-2; 7 nucleotides agree with TRBD1. The CDR3 loop spans 16 amino acids. The germline V gene encodes CDR1 LNHNV and CDR2 YYDKDF (reference sequence). After removal of 1 base from V and 1 base from J, the junction contained 6 bases not matched to a gene.

The CDR3 loop reads CASSSTASPGETQYF. The CDR3 DNA reads TGTGCCAGCAGCTCCACGGCTAGTCCGGGAGAGACCCAGTACTTC. This chain joins TRBV7-6 and TRBJ2-5; no firm D call. Trimming removed 4 bases from V and 4 bases from J, with 16 bases in between. The CDR3 sequence is 15 residues long. Per the germline V gene, CDR1 is SGHVS and CDR2 is FNYEAQ.

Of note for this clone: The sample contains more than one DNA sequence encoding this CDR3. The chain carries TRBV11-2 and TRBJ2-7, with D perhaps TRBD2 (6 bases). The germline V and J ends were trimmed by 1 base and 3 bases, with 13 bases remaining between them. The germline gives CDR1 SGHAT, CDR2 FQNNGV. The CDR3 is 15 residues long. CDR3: CASSLGAGSGYEQYF. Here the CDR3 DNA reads TGTGCCAGCAGCTTAGGTGCGGGATCTGGCTACGAGCAGTACTTC.

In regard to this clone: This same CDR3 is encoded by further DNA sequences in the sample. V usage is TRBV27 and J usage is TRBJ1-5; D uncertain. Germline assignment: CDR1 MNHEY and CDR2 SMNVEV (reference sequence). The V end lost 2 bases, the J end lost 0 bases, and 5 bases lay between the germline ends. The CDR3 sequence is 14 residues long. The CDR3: CASSLQLSNQPQHF. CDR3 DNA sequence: TGTGCCAGCAGTTTACAACTTAGCAATCAGCCCCAGCATTTT.

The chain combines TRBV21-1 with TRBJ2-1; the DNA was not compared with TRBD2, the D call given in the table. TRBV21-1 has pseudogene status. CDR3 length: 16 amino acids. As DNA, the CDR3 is TGTGCCAGCAGCAAAGTTCGGGGTGACACCTACAATGAGCAGTTCTTC. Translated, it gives CASSKVRGDTYNEQFF.

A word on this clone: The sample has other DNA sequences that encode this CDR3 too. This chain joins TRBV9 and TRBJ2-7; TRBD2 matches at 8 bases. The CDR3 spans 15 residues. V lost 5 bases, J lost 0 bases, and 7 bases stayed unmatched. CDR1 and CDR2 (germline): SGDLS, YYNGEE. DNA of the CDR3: TGTGCCAGCAGTCCCGCCGGGACTAGCTCCTACGAGCAGTACTTC. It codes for CASSPAGTSSYEQYF.

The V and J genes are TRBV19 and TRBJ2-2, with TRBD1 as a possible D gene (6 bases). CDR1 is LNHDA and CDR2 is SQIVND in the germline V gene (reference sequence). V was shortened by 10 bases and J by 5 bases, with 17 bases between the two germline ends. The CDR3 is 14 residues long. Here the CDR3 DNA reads TGTGCCATCGGACCGGGACAACGAACCGGGGAGCTGTTTTTT. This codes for CAIGPGQRTGELFF.

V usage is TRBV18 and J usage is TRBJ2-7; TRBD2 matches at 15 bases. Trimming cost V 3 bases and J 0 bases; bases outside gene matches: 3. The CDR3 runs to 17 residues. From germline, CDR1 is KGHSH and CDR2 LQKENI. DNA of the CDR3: TGTGCCAGCTCACCCGGACTAGCGGGAGGGCACTCCTACGAGCAGTACTTC. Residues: CASSPGLAGGHSYEQYF.

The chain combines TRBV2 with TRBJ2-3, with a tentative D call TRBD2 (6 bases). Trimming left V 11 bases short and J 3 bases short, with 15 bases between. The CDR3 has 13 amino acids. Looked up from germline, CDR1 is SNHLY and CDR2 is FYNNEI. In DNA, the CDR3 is TGTGCCCGCCCGGGGGAAAGGACAGATACGCAGTATTTT. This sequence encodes CARPGERTDTQYF. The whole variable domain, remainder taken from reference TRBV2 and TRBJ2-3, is EPEVTQTPSHQVTQMGQEVILRCVPISNHLYFYWYRQILGQKVEFLVSFYNNEISEKSEIFDDQFSVERPDGSNFTLKIRSTKLEDSAMYFCARPGERTDTQYFGPGTRLTVL.

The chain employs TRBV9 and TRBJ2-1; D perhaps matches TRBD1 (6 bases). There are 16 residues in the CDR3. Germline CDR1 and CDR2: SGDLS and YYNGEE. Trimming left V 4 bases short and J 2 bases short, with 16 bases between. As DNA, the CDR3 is TGTGCCAGCAGCCCCCGACAGGTTGGGGCCTACAATGAGCAGTTCTTC. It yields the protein CASSPRQVGAYNEQFF.

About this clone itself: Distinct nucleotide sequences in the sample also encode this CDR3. Here the CDR3 reads CASNQGLGYTF. The CDR3 nucleotides read TGTGCCAGTAACCAGGGATTGGGCTACACCTTC. The chain recombines TRBV19 with TRBJ1-2, with D tentatively TRBD1 (5 bases). The germline V gene has CDR1 LNHDA and CDR2 SQIVND (reference sequence). The CDR3 spans 11 residues. V dropped 7 bases and J dropped 8 bases, with 11 bases sitting between them.

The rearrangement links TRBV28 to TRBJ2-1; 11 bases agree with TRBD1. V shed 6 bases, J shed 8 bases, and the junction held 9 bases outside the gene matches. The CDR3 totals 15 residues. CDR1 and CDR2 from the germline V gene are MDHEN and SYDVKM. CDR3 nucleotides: TGTGCCAGCAGGGCCCCGTGGACAGGGGGCGATGAGCAGTTCTTC. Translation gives CASRAPWTGGDEQFF.

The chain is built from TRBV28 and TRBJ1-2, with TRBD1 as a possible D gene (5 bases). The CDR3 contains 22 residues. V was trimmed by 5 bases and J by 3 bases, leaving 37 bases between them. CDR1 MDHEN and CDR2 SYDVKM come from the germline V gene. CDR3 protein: CASSLRGRDPRQHSGPDYGYTF. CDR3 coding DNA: TGTGCCAGCAGTCTTAGGGGCCGGGACCCACGCCAACACTCCGGCCCTGACTATGGCTACACCTTC.

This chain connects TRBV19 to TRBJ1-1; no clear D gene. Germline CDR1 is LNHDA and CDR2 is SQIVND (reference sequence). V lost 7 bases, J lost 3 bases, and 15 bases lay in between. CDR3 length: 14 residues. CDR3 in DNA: TGTGCCAGTACCCTCCCCGGCGAGGACACTGAAGCTTTCTTT. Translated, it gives CASTLPGEDTEAFF.

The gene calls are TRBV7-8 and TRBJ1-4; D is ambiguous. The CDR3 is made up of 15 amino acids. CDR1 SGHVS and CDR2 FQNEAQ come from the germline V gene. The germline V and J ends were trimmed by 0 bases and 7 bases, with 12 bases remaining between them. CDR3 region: CASSLASGDVEKLFF. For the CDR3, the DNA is TGTGCCAGCAGCTTAGCGTCGGGTGATGTTGAAAAACTGTTTTTT.

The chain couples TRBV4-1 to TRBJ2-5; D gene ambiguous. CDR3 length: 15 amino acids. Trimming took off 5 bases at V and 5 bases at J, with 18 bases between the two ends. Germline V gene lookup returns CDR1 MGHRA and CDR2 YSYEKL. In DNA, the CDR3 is TGCGCCAGCAGCTTATCTGACTCCGACGGGGAGACCCAGTACTTC. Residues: CASSLSDSDGETQYF.

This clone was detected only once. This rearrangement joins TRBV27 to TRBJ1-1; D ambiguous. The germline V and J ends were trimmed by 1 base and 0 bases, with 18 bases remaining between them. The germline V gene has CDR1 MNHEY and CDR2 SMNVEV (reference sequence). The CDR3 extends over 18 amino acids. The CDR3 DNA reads TGTGCCAGCAGTTTATTGAATCGGGATGGGTCGATGAACACTGAAGCTTTCTTT. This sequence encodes CASSLLNRDGSMNTEAFF.

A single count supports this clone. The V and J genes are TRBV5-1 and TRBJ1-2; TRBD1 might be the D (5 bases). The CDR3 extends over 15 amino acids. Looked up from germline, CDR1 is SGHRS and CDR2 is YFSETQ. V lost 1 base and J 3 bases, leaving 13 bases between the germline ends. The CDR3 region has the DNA TGCGCCAGCAGCTTGAGGGGCAGCAGAGACTATGGCTACACCTTC. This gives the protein CASSLRGSRDYGYTF. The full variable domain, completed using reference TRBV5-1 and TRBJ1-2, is KAGVTQTPRYLIKTRGQQVTLSCSPISGHRSVSWYQQTPGQGLQFLFEYFSETQRNKGNFPGRFSGRQFSNSRSEMNVSTLELGDSALYLCASSLRGSRDYGYTFGSGTRLTVV.